These T cell receptor beta chains were read from a single sample in a study of blood T cell repertoires in COVID-19. The data were produced by immunoSEQ multiplex PCR, yet TCRdb's version contains in-frame clones alone and is incomplete. The profile covers about 120,000 clones, with approximately 89% appearing a single time and 5% to 6% taken by the ten largest. What was sequenced was peripheral blood. These receptors were collected from a woman aged 60-70 years with COVID-19, enrolled during active disease. The CDR3 runs from the conserved cysteine through the conserved F or W. D genes are given only for firm matches. The size field is filled for only some rows; it gives once, few, many or a size class.

j_call	d_call	clone_size	v_call	cdr3_nt	cdr3_aa
TRBJ1-3	-	-	TRBV10-3	TGTGCCATCAGTGAGTCGAACGGTTTGGGAAACACCATATATTTT	CAISESNGLGNTIYF
TRBJ2-7	-	-	TRBV29-1	TGCAGCGTTGAACGGGACTCTACCTACGAGCAGTACTTC	CSVERDSTYEQYF
TRBJ2-3	TRBD1	-	TRBV27	TGTGCCAGCAGTTTATGGGGACAGGACACAGATACGCAGTATTTT	CASSLWGQDTDTQYF
TRBJ2-7	TRBD1	-	TRBV3-1/TRBV3-2	TGTGCCAGCAGCCCACTCCCGGGACAGGGGAGGACGGCCTACGAGCAGTACTTC	CASSPLPGQGRTAYEQYF
TRBJ1-2	-	-	TRBV15	TGTGCCACCAGCACCACAATGGCGGCCTTCCGCTACACCTTC	CATSTTMAAFRYTF
TRBJ1-5	-	-	TRBV25-1	TGTGCCAGCAGTGGCCATACAGGGTTTTCAAGTCAGCCCCAGCATTTT	CASSGHTGFSSQPQHF
TRBJ1-5	-	-	TRBV2	TGTGCCAGCAGTGAACTTGGGGAGAACAATCAGCCCCAGCATTTT	CASSELGENNQPQHF
TRBJ1-2	-	-	TRBV14	TGTGCCAGCAGCCAAGATTACGGCAGGGAAGAAGGCTATGGCTACACCTTC	CASSQDYGREEGYGYTF
TRBJ1-5	-	-	TRBV27	TGTGCCAGCAGTTCATACCGTCTTGGGCTGACAGGTAATAGCAATCAGCCCCAGCATTTT	CASSSYRLGLTGNSNQPQHF
TRBJ1-1	-	-	TRBV9	TGTGCCAGCAGCGCAATGAACACTGAAGCTTTCTTT	CASSAMNTEAFF
TRBJ2-5	TRBD2	-	TRBV2	TGTGCCAGCAGTAAGCAAACGGGACTAGCGAAATTCCAAGAGACCCAGTACTTC	CASSKQTGLAKFQETQYF
TRBJ1-3	TRBD1	-	TRBV27	TGTGCCAGCAGTTTAGGACAGGAAGACACCATATATTTT	CASSLGQEDTIYF
TRBJ1-5	-	-	TRBV6-6	TGTGCCAGCCTCCTAGGCCCCTATAGCAATCAGCCCCAGCATTTT	CASLLGPYSNQPQHF
TRBJ1-2	TRBD1	-	TRBV5-4	TGTGCCAGCAGCTTGGGGACAGGGGGCGCCAGCTATGGCTACACCTTC	CASSLGTGGASYGYTF
TRBJ1-3	-	once	TRBV30	TGTGCCTGGAGTAAGGGGACTTCAAACACCATATATTTT	CAWSKGTSNTIYF
TRBJ2-6	-	-	TRBV6-4	TGTGCCAGCAGTGAGAACAGGGCCTCTGGGGCCAACGTCCTGACTTTC	CASSENRASGANVLTF
TRBJ1-3	-	-	TRBV29-1	TGCAGCGTTGATCCCCCAGGAGGAACGGGAAACACCATATATTTT	CSVDPPGGTGNTIYF
TRBJ2-7	TRBD2	-	TRBV10-3	TGTGCCATCAGTGAAAGCGGGATGGTCAAAGTATACGAGCAGTACTTC	CAISESGMVKVYEQYF
TRBJ1-4	-	-	TRBV15	TGTGCCACCAGCTCCCTACGAGACAGGACTGGGGAAAAACTGTTTTTT	CATSSLRDRTGEKLFF
TRBJ1-3	-	-	TRBV14	TGTGCCAGCAGCCCAGTCCACAGCCGATTCTCTGGAAACACCATATATTTT	CASSPVHSRFSGNTIYF
TRBJ1-2	-	-	TRBV4-3	TGCGCCAGCAGCCTTACATTGTCGGGAGGAGGCTACACCTTC	CASSLTLSGGGYTF
TRBJ2-1	-	-	TRBV6-5	TGTGCCAGCACCTATGTTAGAGAGCAGTTCTTC	CASTYVREQFF
TRBJ1-2	TRBD1	-	TRBV15	TGTGCCACCAGCAGCAGGGACAGGGACTTATATGGCTACACCTTC	CATSSRDRDLYGYTF